These 12 T cell receptor beta chains originate from one sample sequenced in a study of T-cell reconstitution after alpha-beta-depleted transplantation in children. Using unique molecular identifiers, the investigators prepared the TCRbeta library. MiXCR was run by TCRdb on the PCR reads, yielding one entry per CDR3 protein. The sample includes about 610,000 distinct CDR3 sequences, about 11% of them seen just once. The sequencing used PBMCs from the stem cell graft donor, collected from the stem cell graft. The source is a human donor who donated a stem cell graft to a child with acute myeloid leukemia.

This clonotype was seen more than once but under ten times. This sequence joins TRBV3-1 and TRBJ1-2; D gene uncertain. This CDR3 contains 15 residues. CDR1 is LGHDT and CDR2 is YNNKEL in the germline V gene (reference sequence). The ends were cut back, 3 bases at V and 7 bases at J, with 18 bases in the middle. The CDR3 DNA reads as TGTGCCAGCAGCCACCGCGGGCCCCAATCCGGTGGCTACACCTTC. This encodes CASSHRGPQSGGYTF.

The genes are TRBV10-2 and TRBJ1-1; TRBD1 aligns across 10 bases. There are 14 residues in the CDR3. CDR1 is WSHSY and CDR2 is SAAADI in the germline V gene. J lost 4 bases, V lost 6 bases, and 5 bases had no gene match. The CDR3: CASRGQGRSTEAFF. CDR3 nucleotides: TGCGCCAGCAGGGGACAGGGGCGGAGCACTGAAGCTTTCTTT.

This sequence joins TRBV20-1 and TRBJ2-5, with TRBD2 matching 13 bases. The V and J ends lost 3 bases and 5 bases, in that order; junction bases with no gene match: 3. The germline V gene encodes CDR1 DFQATT and CDR2 SNEGSKA (reference sequence). This CDR3 is built from 14 residues. CDR3 sequence (DNA): TGCAGTGCTAGGGAGGGACTAGCGGGGGAGACCCAGTACTTC. Translation gives CSAREGLAGETQYF.

This clonotype was seen repeatedly, ten times or more. The chain employs TRBV12-3 or TRBV12-4 and TRBJ2-1; no clear D gene. CDR3 length: 13 amino acids. The V end was cut by 2 bases, the J end by 8 bases, with 10 bases between. The CDR3, as DNA: TGTGCCAGCAGTTTACGAAGGTTCGATGAGCAGTTCTTC. It specifies CASSLRRFDEQFF.

This clonotype was observed a handful of times. The chain joins TRBV5-6 to TRBJ1-5, with D perhaps TRBD1 (5 bases). The CDR3 spans 15 residues. The V gene's germline CDR1 is SGHDT and CDR2 YYEEEE. Trimming stripped 4 bases from V and 0 bases from J, with 11 bases between. CDR3 in DNA: TGTGCCAGCAGCCCGGGGGTTAATAGCAATCAGCCCCAGCATTTT. Protein product: CASSPGVNSNQPQHF. Variable domain in full (rest from reference TRBV5-6 and TRBJ1-5): DAGVTQSPTHLIKTRGQQVTLRCSPKSGHDTVSWYQQALGQGPQFIFQYYEEEERQRGNFPDRFSGHQFPNYSSELNVNALLLGDSALYLCASSPGVNSNQPQHFGDGTRLSIL.

To note about this clonotype: It is likely a read error, because the conserved phenylalanine at the end of the CDR3 is missing. The J gene is TRBJ2-7, the V gene TRBV20-1; TRBD2 might be the D (5 bases). V was clipped by 6 bases and J by 2 bases, with 17 bases between them. This CDR3 spans 14 amino acids. Germline V gene sequence: CDR1 DFQATT, CDR2 SNEGSKA (reference sequence). The CDR3 sequence is CSARSGPGPYEQYC. The CDR3 DNA reads TGCAGTGCCAGGAGCGGACCAGGTCCCTACGAGCAGTACTGC.

The chain recombines TRBV20-1 with TRBJ2-7, with TRBD1 matching over 7 bases. From germline, CDR1 is DFQATT and CDR2 SNEGSKA (reference sequence). The CDR3 contains 17 residues. The V gene end was trimmed by 0 bases and the J gene end by 1 base; junction bases not matched to a gene: 12. CDR3: CSARDVPGTALSYEQYF. The CDR3 nucleotides are TGCAGTGCTAGAGATGTTCCCGGGACAGCTTTATCCTACGAGCAGTACTTC.

There are a few counts of this clonotype. The chain links TRBV29-1 to TRBJ2-7; 11 positions agree with TRBD2. Losses at the gene ends were 4 bases for V and 5 bases for J; bases not matched to a gene: 7. CDR3 length: 14 residues. Per the germline V gene, CDR1 is SQVTM and CDR2 is ANQGSEA. Here the CDR3 DNA reads TGCAGCGTTGGTGGCGGTAGCGGGAGGGACGAGCAGTACTTC. It codes for CSVGGGSGRDEQYF.

In this sample, this clonotype turned up many times. The V gene is TRBV20-1, the J gene TRBJ2-1, with 9 bases fitting TRBD2. Looked up from germline, CDR1 is DFQATT and CDR2 is SNEGSKA (reference sequence). The CDR3 is 16 residues long. Trimming cost V 5 bases and J 7 bases; bases outside gene matches: 15. The CDR3 region has the DNA TGCAGTGCTCCTCAAAGAGCGGGAGGCCGCCTAAATGAGCAGTTCTTC. Its translation is CSAPQRAGGRLNEQFF.

The rearrangement uses TRBV20-1 and TRBJ2-7; TRBD1 aligns across 10 bases. Germline-derived CDR1 and CDR2 are DFQATT and SNEGSKA (reference sequence). V trimming: 0 bases; J trimming: 4 bases; junction bases outside the gene matches: 3. The CDR3 consists of 14 residues. The CDR3 loop is CSARDRTGGYEQYF. The CDR3, as DNA: TGCAGTGCTAGAGACCGGACAGGGGGGTACGAGCAGTACTTC.

V usage is TRBV30 and J usage is TRBJ2-7; tentatively, D is TRBD1 or TRBD2 (5 bases each). There are 13 residues in the CDR3. Germline V gene sequence: CDR1 GTSNPN, CDR2 SVGIG (reference sequence). The V gene lost 4 bases and the J gene lost 5 bases, with 15 bases spanning the gap. For the CDR3, the DNA is TGTGCCTGGACCGGGACCGCCAAACACGAGCAGTACTTC. The encoded protein is CAWTGTAKHEQYF.

This clonotype was detected only a few times. The chain couples TRBV5-5 to TRBJ2-2; 7 bases map to TRBD2. Trimming at V came to 0 bases and at J to 6 bases, leaving 5 bases not matched to a gene. This CDR3 is built from 15 residues. Germline CDR1 SGHKS, CDR2 YYEKEE (reference sequence). The CDR3 DNA reads as TGTGCCAGCAGCTTGGCGGGAGGAAGTGCCGGGGAGCTGTTTTTT. Its translation is CASSLAGGSAGELFF.